The rows below give T cell receptor beta chains drawn from one sample of a study of cytomegalovirus exposure and HLA in healthy donors. The table came from immunoSEQ multiplex PCR; TCRdb's copy has only in-frame clones and leaves some out. The table lists tens of thousands of clones, roughly 75% of them singletons. The sequenced sample was PBMCs. The receptors originated from a middle-aged man in good health and CMV-seronegative. CDR3s include the opening cysteine and the closing phenylalanine or tryptophan. The D gene is left open where the match is weak. Size values are once, few and many counts, or a class for expanded clones, and some rows have none.

TRBJ2-5,NA,TRBD1,TRBV5-1,CASSTGQGAVLETQYF,TGCGCCAGCAGCACAGGACAGGGGGCGGTTCTGGAGACCCAGTACTTC
TRBJ2-7,NA,TRBD1,TRBV10-3,CAISGVGQTYEQYF,TGTGCCATCAGTGGGGTGGGACAGACCTACGAGCAGTACTTC
TRBJ1-6,NA,TRBD1,TRBV29-1,CSVQQGDSPLHF,TGCAGCGTTCAGCAGGGGGATTCACCCCTCCACTTT
TRBJ2-1,NA,TRBD1,TRBV7-9,CASRLDRGAYNEQFF,TGTGCCAGCAGACTCGACAGGGGTGCCTACAATGAGCAGTTCTTC
TRBJ2-7,NA,TRBD2,TRBV15,CATSRAGTTYEQYF,TGTGCCACCAGCAGAGCCGGGACTACCTACGAGCAGTACTTC
TRBJ1-2,NA,NA,TRBV6-1,CASSQGLGGDYGYTF,TGTGCCAGTTCGCAAGGACTGGGAGGGGACTATGGCTACACCTTC
TRBJ2-5,once,NA,TRBV4-1,CASSQNTGLQETQYF,TGCGCCAGCAGCCAAAACACAGGGCTCCAAGAGACCCAGTACTTC
TRBJ1-4,NA,TRBD1,TRBV7-9,CSSSPSGRGRTNEKLFF,TGTTCCAGCAGCCCGAGCGGCAGGGGGCGGACTAATGAAAAACTGTTTTTT
TRBJ2-5,NA,TRBD1,TRBV7-6,CASSLAGQGQETQYF,TGTGCCAGCAGCTTAGCGGGACAGGGCCAAGAGACCCAGTACTTC
TRBJ2-2,NA,TRBD1,TRBV7-8,CAGGLGTGVGTGELFF,TGTGCCGGGGGCCTTGGGACAGGGGTCGGCACCGGGGAGCTGTTTTTT
TRBJ2-1,few,NA,TRBV18,CASSSTDLNEQFF,TGTGCCAGCTCTTCGACAGACCTCAATGAGCAGTTCTTC
TRBJ2-1,NA,TRBD1,TRBV19,CASSRIDREYEQFF,TGTGCCAGTAGTAGAATTGACAGGGAGTATGAGCAGTTCTTC
TRBJ2-7,NA,NA,TRBV27,CASSLPGQPSYEQYF,TGTGCCAGCAGTTTACCTGGACAGCCTTCCTACGAGCAGTACTTC
TRBJ1-2,NA,TRBD1,TRBV5-6,CASSPEQGTYGYTF,TGTGCCAGCAGCCCCGAACAGGGGACCTATGGCTACACCTTC
TRBJ1-1,NA,TRBD1,TRBV2,CASSSDRAVNTEAFF,TGTGCCAGCAGTTCCGACAGGGCGGTGAACACTGAAGCTTTCTTT
TRBJ1-1,NA,NA,TRBV9,CASSVVSAGRGTEAFF,TGTGCCAGCAGCGTAGTCTCCGCAGGGCGTGGCACTGAAGCTTTCTTT
TRBJ2-1,NA,TRBD1,TRBV7-3,CASRFLPGQGAYNEQFF,TGTGCCAGCAGATTCCTTCCGGGACAGGGGGCCTACAATGAGCAGTTCTTC
TRBJ2-7,NA,NA,TRBV5-1,CASRPDSVREQYF,TGCGCCAGCAGACCAGACAGCGTCCGCGAGCAGTACTTC
TRBJ1-1,NA,TRBD1,TRBV11-2,CASRRQGGNTEAFF,TGTGCCAGCAGGAGACAGGGGGGCAACACTGAAGCTTTCTTT
TRBJ2-7,NA,TRBD2,TRBV10-3,CAISGTSGAYEQYF,TGTGCCATCAGCGGGACTAGCGGAGCCTACGAGCAGTACTTC
TRBJ1-6,once,NA,TRBV13,CASSASNSPLHF,TGTGCCAGCAGCGCGAGCAATTCACCCCTCCACTTT
TRBJ2-7,NA,TRBD1,TRBV4-1,CASSQSAGTGAYEQYF,TGCGCCAGCAGCCAATCCGCCGGGACAGGGGCTTACGAGCAGTACTTC
TRBJ1-5,NA,NA,TRBV5-4,CASSTRGQPQHF,TGTGCCAGCAGCACCAGGGGCCAGCCCCAGCATTTT
TRBJ2-7,NA,NA,TRBV6-6,CASSRESYEQYF,TGTGCCAGCAGCAGGGAATCCTACGAGCAGTACTTC
TRBJ1-1,NA,NA,TRBV11-2,CASSRGGWGTEAFF,TGTGCCAGCAGTCGTGGGGGCTGGGGCACTGAAGCTTTCTTT
TRBJ1-5,NA,TRBD1,TRBV6-1,CASSETGQREPQHF,TGTGCCAGCAGTGAGACAGGGCAGAGGGAGCCCCAGCATTTT
TRBJ1-1,NA,NA,TRBV15,CATSRDLGAYTEAFF,TGTGCCACCAGCAGAGATCTGGGGGCTTACACTGAAGCTTTCTTT
TRBJ2-7,NA,TRBD2,TRBV29-1,CSVEDLAGGQQYF,TGCAGCGTTGAAGATTTAGCGGGAGGGCAGCAGTACTTC
TRBJ2-3,NA,TRBD2,TRBV7-9,CASSSRIAGDRGTDTQYF,TGTGCCAGCAGCTCCAGGATAGCGGGAGATCGAGGCACAGATACGCAGTATTTT
TRBJ1-1,NA,TRBD1,TRBV29-1,CSVAQGASLAEAFF,TGCAGCGTTGCGCAGGGGGCGAGTCTCGCCGAAGCTTTCTTT
TRBJ1-5,NA,TRBD1,TRBV7-2,CASSFSGTGNQPQHF,TGTGCCAGCAGCTTTTCCGGGACAGGGAATCAGCCCCAGCATTTT